Presented here are 14 T cell receptor beta chains from one specimen sequenced in a study of T cell responses to AZD1222 COVID-19 vaccine. Profiled with immunoSEQ multiplex PCR; TCRdb holds only in-frame clones, not every one. This sample carries tens of thousands of clones, roughly 88% of them seen once, and the ten largest clones take 18%. The source was peripheral blood, collected 28 days after the second AZD1222 dose. The receptors here all came from an adult who received the AZD1222 COVID-19 vaccine.

This chain connects TRBV7-3 to TRBJ2-3, with 7 nucleotides matching TRBD2. V gave up 5 bases and J gave up 3 bases; unmatched junction bases: 5. CDR3 size: 14 residues. Germline-derived CDR1 and CDR2 are SGHTA and FQGTGA. DNA for the CDR3: TGTGCCAGCAGCCCCACCGGGGGGACAGATACGCAGTATTTT. It encodes CASSPTGGTDTQYF.

The chain couples TRBV7-2 to TRBJ1-1; D is undetermined. Per germline, CDR1 SGHTA and CDR2 FQGNSA. The CDR3 is 13 amino acids. Trimming cost V 3 bases and J 4 bases, with 9 bases left between them. The CDR3 DNA follows: TGTGCCAGCAGCTTTATGGAGGGCACTGAAGCTTTCTTT. It specifies CASSFMEGTEAFF.

Notes on this clone: This sample also contains other DNA sequences that code for the same CDR3. The rearrangement joins TRBV7-8 to TRBJ1-2; possible D gene TRBD1, 5 bases. The length of the CDR3 is 13 residues. Trimming shortened V by 1 base and J by 4 bases, and 7 bases separated the two germline ends. The germline gives CDR1 SGHVS, CDR2 FQNEAQ. The CDR3 spells CASSLGQLYGYTF. CDR3 nucleotides: TGTGCCAGCAGCTTAGGACAGCTCTATGGCTACACCTTC.

The V call is TRBV3-1 (or the pseudogene TRBV3-2), the J call TRBJ2-7; D is possibly TRBD2 (6 bases). V lost 1 base and J lost 7, with 17 bases in between. Germline V gene lookup returns CDR1 LGHDT and CDR2 YNNKEL (reference sequence). The CDR3 has 15 amino acids. CDR3 DNA: TGTGCCAGCAGCCAAGGCCGTGAACTCCGGGGGGAGCAGTACTTC. It yields the protein CASSQGRELRGEQYF.

This chain's CDR3 is CASRVGGNANEKLFF. CDR3 in DNA: TGTGCCAGCAGAGTGGGGGGCAACGCTAATGAAAAACTGTTTTTT. This sequence joins TRBV27 and TRBJ1-4, with a possible D match to TRBD1 (6 bases). Germline values: CDR1 MNHEY, CDR2 SMNVEV (reference sequence). This CDR3 has 15 residues. Trimming pared 6 bases from V and 3 bases from J, leaving 14 bases between. Combining the CDR3 with reference TRBV27 and TRBJ1-4 gives the whole variable domain EAQVTQNPRYLITVTGKKLTVTCSQNMNHEYMSWYRQDPGLGLRQIYYSMNVEVTDKGDVPEGYKVSRKEKRNFPLILESPSPNQTSLYFCASRVGGNANEKLFFGSGTQLSVL.

The chain links TRBV9 to TRBJ2-3, with 9 bases lining up with TRBD2. Germline assignment: CDR1 SGDLS and CDR2 YYNGEE. After removal of 5 bases from V and 1 base from J, the junction contained 11 bases not matched to a gene. The CDR3 has 17 residues. The CDR3 loop is CASRGTSQIGRTDTQYF. CDR3 coding DNA: TGTGCCAGCAGGGGGACTAGCCAGATAGGCCGCACAGATACGCAGTATTTT.

The V call is TRBV29-1, the J call TRBJ2-7; TRBD2 agrees at 9 bases. V dropped 5 bases and J dropped 3; count of bases not matched to a gene: 2. CDR3 length equals 12 residues. CDR1 is SQVTM and CDR2 is ANQGSEA in the germline V gene. The CDR3 is CSVNSGGYEQYF. DNA for the CDR3: TGCAGCGTTAATAGCGGGGGCTACGAGCAGTACTTC.

V and J are TRBV5-4 and TRBJ2-7, with 7 bases matching TRBD2. Germline CDR1 reads SGHNT; CDR2 reads YYREEE (reference sequence). The CDR3 consists of 15 residues. V shed 5 bases and J 0 bases; nucleotides not matched to a gene: 8. The CDR3 coding sequence is TGTGCCAGCAGAGGGTACGGCGGGGGCTCCTACGAGCAGTACTTC. It translates to CASRGYGGGSYEQYF. The full variable domain, completed using reference TRBV5-4 and TRBJ2-7, is ETGVTQSPTHLIKTRGQQVTLRCSSQSGHNTVSWYQQALGQGPQFIFQYYREEENGRGNFPPRFSGLQFPNYSSELNVNALELDDSALYLCASRGYGGGSYEQYFGPGTRLTVT.

The chain uses TRBV5-1 and TRBJ2-5; D may be TRBD1 or TRBD2 (5 bases each). Germline values: CDR1 SGHRS, CDR2 YFSETQ. The CDR3 loop spans 15 amino acids. Trimming pared 4 bases from V and 1 base from J, leaving 14 bases between. The CDR3 loop is CASSPGTQTQETQYF. CDR3 DNA: TGCGCCAGCAGCCCCGGGACCCAGACCCAAGAGACCCAGTACTTC.

The chain has TRBV28 and TRBJ1-3; no clear D gene. Germline lookup yields CDR1 MDHEN and CDR2 SYDVKM. The CDR3 consists of 13 residues. Trimming took 8 bases from V and 3 from J, leaving 11 bases between them. The CDR3 sequence is CASEENLGNTIYF. Here the CDR3 DNA reads TGTGCCAGCGAAGAGAACCTTGGAAACACCATATATTTT.

This rearrangement joins TRBV19 to TRBJ1-5, with D possibly TRBD1 on 5 matching bases. The CDR3 has 12 amino acids. V lost 10 bases and J lost 7, with 14 bases in between. The germline gives CDR1 LNHDA, CDR2 SQIVND (reference sequence). Here the CDR3 DNA reads TGTGCCACTGGGGACCGAGACCAGCCCCAGCATTTT. It is translated as CATGDRDQPQHF. Full variable domain (remainder filled in from reference TRBV19 and TRBJ1-5): DGGITQSPKYLFRKEGQNVTLSCEQNLNHDAMYWYRQDPGQGLRLIYYSQIVNDFQKGDIAEGYSVSREKKESFPLTVTSAQKNPTAFYLCATGDRDQPQHFGDGTRLSIL.

V usage is TRBV7-3 and J usage is TRBJ2-5; 7 nucleotides align to TRBD1. The length of the CDR3 is 15 residues. Germline trimming cut 0 bases from V and 2 bases from J; bases unmatched to any gene: 3. The germline V gene has CDR1 SGHTA and CDR2 FQGTGA. The chain's CDR3 is CASSLTRDRQETQYF. CDR3 coding DNA: TGTGCCAGCAGCTTAACCCGGGACAGACAAGAGACCCAGTACTTC.

The DNA for the CDR3 is TGTGCCAGCAGCTTTCTCGGGGGGCCTAGCACAGATACGCAGTATTTT. Translating gives CASSFLGGPSTDTQYF. The chain combines TRBV5-6 with TRBJ2-3; D is perhaps TRBD2 (7 bases). Deletions cut 2 bases from V and 0 bases from J, with 13 bases between. The CDR3 contains 16 residues. Germline CDR1 is SGHDT and CDR2 is YYEEEE.

This chain connects TRBV10-3 to TRBJ2-1; TRBD2 agrees at 12 bases. From germline, CDR1 is ENHRY and CDR2 SYGVKD. CDR3 length equals 18 residues. The junction had 10 bases not matched to a gene; V was cut back by 4 bases and J by 3 bases. The CDR3 DNA sequence: TGTGCCATCAGTGTTTTACTAGCGGGGGGTTTCCACTACAATGAGCAGTTCTTC. The encoded protein is CAISVLLAGGFHYNEQFF.